The 30 T cell receptor beta chains in this list originate from one sample, sequenced in a study of blood T cell repertoires in COVID-19. Sequencing was performed with immunoSEQ multiplex PCR; in TCRdb, only in-frame clones are kept and a portion is missing. There are roughly 170,000 clones in the sample; 84% occur only once, and 12% lies in the top ten. Source material: PBMCs or T cells enriched from blood (not recorded which). The receptors shown here come from a man over 45 who had recovered from COVID-19.

The chain links TRBV6-2 or TRBV6-3 to TRBJ2-7; TRBD2 matches at 15 bases. CDR1 and CDR2 from the germline V gene are MNHEY and SVGEGT. This CDR3 comprises 18 residues. J was trimmed by 2 bases and V by 5 bases; bases with no gene match: 10. CDR3 coding DNA: TGTGCCAGCAGTCGCTCCCCGGGACTAGCGGGGGGTCCCTACGAGCAGTACTTC. The encoded protein is CASSRSPGLAGGPYEQYF.

CDR3 amino acids: CASSLYPGDSNQPQHF. CDR3 nucleotide sequence: TGTGCCAGCAGTTTATACCCAGGGGATAGCAATCAGCCCCAGCATTTT. The V call is TRBV28, the J call TRBJ1-5, with D possibly TRBD1 on 6 matching bases. The CDR3 contains 16 residues. Germline CDR1 MDHEN, CDR2 SYDVKM. Trimming took off 1 base at V and 0 bases at J, with 10 bases between the two ends.

The rearrangement joins TRBV19 to TRBJ1-1; 8 positions agree with TRBD1. CDR3 size: 16 residues. Trimming at V came to 3 bases and at J to 2 bases, leaving 8 bases not matched to a gene. Germline CDR1 is LNHDA and CDR2 is SQIVND (reference sequence). The CDR3 is CASSIGRDRTNTEAFF. In nucleotides, the CDR3 is TGTGCCAGTAGTATCGGTCGGGACAGGACTAACACTGAAGCTTTCTTT. Based on the CDR3 plus reference TRBV19 and TRBJ1-1, the full variable domain is DGGITQSPKYLFRKEGQNVTLSCEQNLNHDAMYWYRQDPGQGLRLIYYSQIVNDFQKGDIAEGYSVSREKKESFPLTVTSAQKNPTAFYLCASSIGRDRTNTEAFFGQGTRLTVV.

The rearrangement links TRBV4-2 to TRBJ2-2; 8 bases are shared with TRBD2. Germline V gene sequence: CDR1 LGHNA, CDR2 YNFKEQ. The trim removed 6 bases at V and 5 bases at J, leaving 8 bases unmatched. The length of the CDR3 is 15 residues. The CDR3 DNA reads TGTGCCAGCAGACTCGGACTAGCTGGTACCGGGGAGCTGTTTTTT. Encoded protein: CASRLGLAGTGELFF.

This clone came up once. The chain combines TRBV5-1 with TRBJ2-6; 9 positions match TRBD1. The V gene end was trimmed by 1 base and the J gene end by 4 bases; junction bases not matched to a gene: 12. The CDR3 consists of 19 residues. The germline CDR1 and CDR2 sequences are SGHRS and YFSETQ. In DNA, the CDR3 is TGCGCCAGCAGCTTGCTGATGACAGGGGGAGTTGCAGGGGCCAACGTCCTGACTTTC. Translating it yields CASSLLMTGGVAGANVLTF.

V is TRBV2 and J is TRBJ2-3; D perhaps matches TRBD2 (5 bases). CDR1 and CDR2 from the germline V gene are SNHLY and FYNNEI. The V end was cut by 8 bases, the J end by 0 bases, with 15 bases between. The CDR3 covers 15 residues. In DNA, the CDR3 is TGTGCCAGCTCTCTAGGAGGACTGAGCACAGATACGCAGTATTTT. It codes for CASSLGGLSTDTQYF.

This clone is a singleton in its sample. The chain recombines TRBV7-9 with TRBJ1-2, with D possibly TRBD1 on 5 matching bases. Trimming took off 4 bases at V and 4 bases at J, with 10 bases between the two ends. This CDR3 is built from 13 residues. In germline, CDR1 is SEHNR, CDR2 FQNEAQ (reference sequence). DNA of the CDR3: TGTGCCAGCAGCTCGACAGCGATCTATGGCTACACCTTC. Protein product: CASSSTAIYGYTF.

The J gene is TRBJ2-7, the V gene TRBV30; 8 nucleotides agree with TRBD2. There are 15 residues in the CDR3. The germline V gene encodes CDR1 GTSNPN and CDR2 SVGIG (reference sequence). With V trimmed by 5 bases and J by 0 bases, 9 bases remained unmatched. CDR3 sequence reads: CAWSGGGLNSYEQYF. As DNA, the CDR3 is TGTGCCTGGTCCGGGGGGGGACTCAACTCCTACGAGCAGTACTTC.

The sample holds a few counts of this clone. The V gene is TRBV20-1, the J gene TRBJ1-5; TRBD1 might be the D (5 bases). Germline V gene data show CDR1 as DFQATT and CDR2 as SNEGSKA (reference sequence). Trimming shortened V by 5 bases and J by 11 bases, and 13 bases separated the two germline ends. The CDR3 covers 11 residues. CDR3 region: CSAPGELTQHF. The CDR3 nucleotides are TGCAGTGCTCCGGGGGAATTAACCCAGCATTTT.

This rearrangement joins TRBV27 to TRBJ2-5; D is ambiguous. The germline CDR1 and CDR2 sequences are MNHEY and SMNVEV (reference sequence). CDR3 length: 16 residues. Trimming took 6 bases from V and 2 from J, leaving 19 bases between them. The CDR3 DNA follows: TGTGCCAGCAGGCCGTCGGGTAGCCCCCTACAAGAGACCCAGTACTTC. It specifies CASRPSGSPLQETQYF.

This rearrangement joins TRBV10-3 to TRBJ2-4; 7 positions agree with TRBD2. Germline V gene sequence: CDR1 ENHRY, CDR2 SYGVKD. This CDR3 is built from 16 residues. With V trimmed by 0 bases and J by 7 bases, 9 bases remained unmatched. The CDR3 coding sequence is TGTGCCATCAGTGAGTCGAGGGGCGCCGGGGGGAACATTCAGTACTTC. Its protein is CAISESRGAGGNIQYF.

The J gene is TRBJ1-4, the V gene TRBV11-2, with D possibly matching TRBD1 (5 bases). With 1 base removed from V and 14 bases from J, the gap between germline ends came to 20 bases. The CDR3 is 15 amino acids. CDR1 and CDR2 from the germline V gene are SGHAT and FQNNGV. The CDR3 nucleotides read TGTGCCAGCAGCTTAGGGGTCGGACACTCCGAGAGGCTGTTTTTT. This sequence encodes CASSLGVGHSERLFF.

This rearrangement joins TRBV15 to TRBJ2-7, with D perhaps TRBD2 (6 bases). CDR1 is LNHNV, CDR2 YYDKDF, per germline (reference sequence). The CDR3 consists of 17 residues. V was clipped by 3 bases and J by 3 bases, with 21 bases between them. For the CDR3, the DNA is TGTGCCACCAGCAGTAAAACCTATAGGACGGGGGACTACGAGCAGTACTTC. It codes for CATSSKTYRTGDYEQYF.

Only one count was recorded for this clone. The chain carries TRBV2 and TRBJ2-2; 10 nucleotides agree with TRBD2. From germline, CDR1 is SNHLY and CDR2 FYNNEI. J lost 5 bases, V lost 7 bases, and 7 bases had no gene match. CDR3 length equals 15 residues. For the CDR3, the DNA is TGTGCCAGCACCTTAGCGGGGGGTCGGACCGGGGAGCTGTTTTTT. Protein product: CASTLAGGRTGELFF.

This rearrangement joins TRBV28 to TRBJ2-7, with 8 bases that match TRBD1. Trimming at V came to 5 bases and at J to 0 bases, leaving 0 bases not matched to a gene. Germline loops: CDR1 MDHEN, CDR2 SYDVKM. The CDR3 extends over 13 amino acids. The CDR3 sequence is CASSTGGSYEQYF. The CDR3 nucleotides read TGTGCCAGCAGTACAGGGGGCTCCTACGAGCAGTACTTC. The full variable domain, its missing parts supplied by reference TRBV28 and TRBJ2-7, is DVKVTQSSRYLVKRTGEKVFLECVQDMDHENMFWYRQDPGLGLRLIYFSYDVKMKEKGDIPEGYSVSREKKERFSLILESASTNQTSMYLCASSTGGSYEQYFGPGTRLTVT.

The rearrangement joins TRBV18 to TRBJ2-1; 10 bases are a match to TRBD2. V shed 2 bases and J 0 bases; nucleotides not matched to a gene: 7. The germline V gene encodes CDR1 KGHSH and CDR2 LQKENI. The CDR3 runs 18 residues. CDR3 nucleotides: TGTGCCAGCTCACCAGGAGTTAGCGGGGGGTCCTCCTACAATGAGCAGTTCTTC. Amino acids: CASSPGVSGGSSYNEQFF.

The J gene is TRBJ2-2, the V gene TRBV9; no clear D. Germline values: CDR1 SGDLS, CDR2 YYNGEE. The CDR3 length is 13 residues. Trimming pared 3 bases from V and 5 bases from J, leaving 8 bases between. CDR3 coding DNA: TGTGCCAGCAGCGATCCCCGGACCGGGGAGCTGTTTTTT. Protein: CASSDPRTGELFF.

The CDR3 is CASSLGQGITEAFF. The CDR3 DNA follows: TGTGCCAGCAGTTTAGGGCAGGGGATCACTGAAGCTTTCTTT. The genes are TRBV27 and TRBJ1-1; possible D gene TRBD1, 6 bases. The ends were cut back, 2 bases at V and 4 bases at J, with 11 bases in the middle. CDR3 length: 14 residues. Germline CDR1 reads MNHEY; CDR2 reads SMNVEV (reference sequence).

This clone was detected a few times. This sequence joins TRBV6-5 and TRBJ1-2, with D possibly matching TRBD1 (5 bases). CDR1 is MNHEY, CDR2 SVGAGI, per germline. V dropped 0 bases and J dropped 8 bases, with 10 bases sitting between them. This CDR3 spans 13 amino acids. CDR3 sequence: CASSYSAGSGYTF. The CDR3 DNA follows: TGTGCCAGCAGTTACTCCGCAGGGTCCGGCTACACCTTC.

The chain has TRBV2 and TRBJ1-5; 11 nucleotides line up with TRBD1. The germline V gene encodes CDR1 SNHLY and CDR2 FYNNEI. V trimming: 6 bases; J trimming: 3 bases; junction bases outside the gene matches: 10. This CDR3 has 17 residues. The CDR3 coding sequence is TGTGCCAGCAGCGGACAGGGGGCGACCTATAACAATCAGCCCCAGCATTTT. It is translated as CASSGQGATYNNQPQHF.

A few counts support this clone. This chain joins TRBV4-3 and TRBJ1-5; no firm D call. The CDR3 totals 15 residues. CDR1 is LGHNA, CDR2 YSLEER, per germline. V shed 0 bases and J shed 2 bases, with 8 bases lying between them. DNA of the CDR3: TGCGCCAGCAGCCAAGATTTAGTCGGCAATCAGCCCCAGCATTTT. Translating gives CASSQDLVGNQPQHF.

V usage is TRBV9 and J usage is TRBJ1-4; tentative D call: TRBD1 (6 bases). V gave up 3 bases and J gave up 7 bases, with 16 bases separating them. Germline CDR1 SGDLS, CDR2 YYNGEE. This CDR3 comprises 15 residues. CDR3 loop: CASSGLGGSGEKLFF. The DNA of the CDR3 is TGTGCCAGCAGCGGCCTAGGGGGAAGTGGTGAAAAACTGTTTTTT.

This clone was observed a handful of times. V gene TRBV24-1 combines with J gene TRBJ1-1, with a possible D match to TRBD1 (5 bases). Germline assignment: CDR1 KGHDR and CDR2 SFDVKD. V lost 12 bases, J lost 7 bases, and 17 bases lay in between. The CDR3 is 12 amino acids. CDR3: CAGARARREAFF. The CDR3, as DNA: TGTGCCGGGGCCCGGGCAAGGCGTGAAGCTTTCTTT.

This chain joins TRBV5-6 and TRBJ1-5; tentative D call: TRBD1 (6 bases). Trimming cost V 2 bases and J 7 bases, with 10 bases left between them. This CDR3 is built from 13 residues. The germline CDR1 and CDR2 sequences are SGHDT and YYEEEE. CDR3 bases: TGTGCCAGCAGCTTTACAGGGAACCAGCCCCAGCATTTT. This sequence encodes CASSFTGNQPQHF.

The chain has TRBV5-4 and TRBJ2-1; a weak D match, TRBD2 (6 bases). CDR3 size: 15 residues. Germline V lookup: CDR1 SGHNT, CDR2 YYREEE (reference sequence). V lost 4 bases to trimming and J lost 4 bases, with 15 bases between them. CDR3 in amino acids: CASSHDGGGYNEQFF. The DNA for the CDR3 is TGTGCCAGCAGCCACGACGGGGGTGGTTACAATGAGCAGTTCTTC.

J is TRBJ1-3 and V is TRBV14, with 11 bases aligning to TRBD1. Trimming at V came to 1 base and at J to 0 bases, leaving 2 bases not matched to a gene. CDR1 and CDR2 (germline): SGHDN, FVKESK. This CDR3 comprises 17 residues. DNA of the CDR3: TGTGCCAGCAGCCAAGGTGGACAGGGGGCCTCTGGAAACACCATATATTTT. Translated, it gives CASSQGGQGASGNTIYF. Complete variable domain (other parts from reference TRBV14 and TRBJ1-3): EAGVTQFPSHSVIEKGQTVTLRCDPISGHDNLYWYRRVMGKEIKFLLHFVKESKQDESGMPNNRFLAERTGGTYSTLKVQPAELEDSGVYFCASSQGGQGASGNTIYFGEGSWLTVV.

This clone was seen a few times. The J gene is TRBJ1-5, the V gene TRBV6-6; D is unclear. Looked up from germline, CDR1 is MNHNY and CDR2 is SVGAGI (reference sequence). Trimming stripped 5 bases from V and 5 bases from J, with 7 bases between. The CDR3 loop spans 12 amino acids. The CDR3 DNA sequence: TGTGCCAGCAGTCTCCCCGATCAGCCCCAGCATTTT. Its translation is CASSLPDQPQHF.

The rearrangement joins TRBV5-4 to TRBJ1-4; D gene unclear. The CDR3 is made up of 15 amino acids. Germline V gene lookup returns CDR1 SGHNT and CDR2 YYREEE (reference sequence). Trimming cost V 1 base and J 0 bases, with 7 bases left between them. The CDR3 nucleotides read TGTGCCAGCAGCTTGAGAGGGCCAACTAATGAAAAACTGTTTTTT. It encodes CASSLRGPTNEKLFF.

V usage is TRBV11-2 and J usage is TRBJ1-6; D gene uncertain. Trimming stripped 1 base from V and 5 bases from J, with 12 bases between. The CDR3 is made up of 16 amino acids. Per the germline V gene, CDR1 is SGHAT and CDR2 is FQNNGV. The CDR3 protein is CASSLGQSVNNSPLHF. The CDR3 nucleotides are TGTGCCAGCAGCTTAGGGCAGTCCGTGAATAATTCACCCCTCCACTTT.

The chain couples TRBV28 to TRBJ1-5; 7 bases are shared with TRBD1. This CDR3 has 15 residues. V was pared by 6 bases and J by 6 bases, with 11 bases of the junction left unmatched. CDR1 is MDHEN, CDR2 SYDVKM, per germline. In DNA form, the CDR3 reads TGTGCCAGCAGGACCGAGACAGGGTCCGGTCAGCCCCAGCATTTT. Protein: CASRTETGSGQPQHF.